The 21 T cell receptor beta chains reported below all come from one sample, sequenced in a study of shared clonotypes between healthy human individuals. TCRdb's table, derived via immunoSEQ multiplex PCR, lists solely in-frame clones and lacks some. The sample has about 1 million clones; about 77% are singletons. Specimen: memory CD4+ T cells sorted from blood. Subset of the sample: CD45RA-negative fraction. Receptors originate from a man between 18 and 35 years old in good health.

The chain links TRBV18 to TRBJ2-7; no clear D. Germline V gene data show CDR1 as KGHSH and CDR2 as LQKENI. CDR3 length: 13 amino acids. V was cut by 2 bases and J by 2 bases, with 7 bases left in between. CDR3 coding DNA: TGTGCCAGCTCACCAGACTGGACCTACGAGCAGTACTTC. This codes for CASSPDWTYEQYF.

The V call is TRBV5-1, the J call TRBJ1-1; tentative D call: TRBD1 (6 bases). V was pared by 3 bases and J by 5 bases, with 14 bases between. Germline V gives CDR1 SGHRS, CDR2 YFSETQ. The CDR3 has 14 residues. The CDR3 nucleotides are TGCGCCAGCAGCTCACAGGGAGGGGGGACTGAAGCTTTCTTT. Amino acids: CASSSQGGGTEAFF.

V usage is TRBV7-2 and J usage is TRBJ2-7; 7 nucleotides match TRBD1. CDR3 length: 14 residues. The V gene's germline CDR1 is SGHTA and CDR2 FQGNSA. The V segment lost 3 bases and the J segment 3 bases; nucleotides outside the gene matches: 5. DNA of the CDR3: TGTGCCAGCAGCTTTCGGGACAGCTTCTACGAGCAGTACTTC. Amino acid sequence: CASSFRDSFYEQYF.

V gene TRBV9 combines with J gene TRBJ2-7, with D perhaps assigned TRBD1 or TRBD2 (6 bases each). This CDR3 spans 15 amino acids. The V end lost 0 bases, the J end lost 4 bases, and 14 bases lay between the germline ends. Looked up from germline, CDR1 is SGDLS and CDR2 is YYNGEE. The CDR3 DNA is TGTGCCAGCAGCGTAGAGGGGGGCGTCGGGTACGAGCAGTACTTC. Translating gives CASSVEGGVGYEQYF.

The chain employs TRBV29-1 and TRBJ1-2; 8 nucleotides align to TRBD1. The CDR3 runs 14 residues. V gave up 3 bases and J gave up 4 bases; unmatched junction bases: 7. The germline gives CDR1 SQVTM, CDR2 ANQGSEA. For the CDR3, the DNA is TGCAGCGTTGAGCGGTCAGGGGGCCTCTATGGCTACACCTTC. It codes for CSVERSGGLYGYTF.

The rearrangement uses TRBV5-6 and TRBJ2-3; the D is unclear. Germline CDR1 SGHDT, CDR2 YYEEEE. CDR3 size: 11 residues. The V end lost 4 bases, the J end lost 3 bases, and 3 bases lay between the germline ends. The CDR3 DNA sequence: TGTGCCAGCAGCAGTACAGATACGCAGTATTTT. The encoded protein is CASSSTDTQYF.

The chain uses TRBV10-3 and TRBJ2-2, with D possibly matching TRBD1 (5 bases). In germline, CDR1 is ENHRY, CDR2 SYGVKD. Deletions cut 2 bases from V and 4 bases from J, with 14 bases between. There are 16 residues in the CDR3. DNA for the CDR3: TGTGCCATCAGTGAGGGGCCCGCAGGGCTCACCGGGGAGCTGTTTTTT. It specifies CAISEGPAGLTGELFF.

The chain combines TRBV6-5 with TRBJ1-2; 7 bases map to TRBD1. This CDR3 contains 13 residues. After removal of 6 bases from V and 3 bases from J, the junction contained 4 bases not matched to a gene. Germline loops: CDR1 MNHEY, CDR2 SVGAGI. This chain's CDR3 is CASRSTGDYGYTF. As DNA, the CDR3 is TGTGCCAGCAGGTCTACAGGGGACTATGGCTACACCTTC.

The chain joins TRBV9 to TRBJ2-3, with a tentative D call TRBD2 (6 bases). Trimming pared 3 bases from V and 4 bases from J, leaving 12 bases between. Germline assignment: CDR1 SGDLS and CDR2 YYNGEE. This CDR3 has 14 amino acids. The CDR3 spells CASSAYTGADTQYF. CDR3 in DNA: TGTGCCAGCAGCGCATATACGGGGGCAGATACGCAGTATTTT.

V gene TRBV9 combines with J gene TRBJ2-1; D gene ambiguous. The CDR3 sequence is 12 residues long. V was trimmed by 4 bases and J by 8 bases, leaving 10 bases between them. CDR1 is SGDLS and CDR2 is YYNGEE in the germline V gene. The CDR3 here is CASSLTDHEQFF. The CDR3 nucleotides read TGTGCCAGCAGCCTCACCGATCATGAGCAGTTCTTC.

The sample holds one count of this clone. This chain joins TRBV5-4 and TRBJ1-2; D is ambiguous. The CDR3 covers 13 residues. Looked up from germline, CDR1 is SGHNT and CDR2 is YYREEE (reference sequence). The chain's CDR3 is CAAGGKTNYGYTF. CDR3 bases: TGTGCTGCAGGCGGGAAGACTAACTATGGCTACACCTTC.

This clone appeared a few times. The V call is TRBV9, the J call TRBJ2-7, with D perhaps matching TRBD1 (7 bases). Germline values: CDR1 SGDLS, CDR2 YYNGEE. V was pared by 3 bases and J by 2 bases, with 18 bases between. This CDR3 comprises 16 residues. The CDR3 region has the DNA TGTGCCAGCAGCGCCAGGGGGGACACATCGGCCTACGAGCAGTACTTC. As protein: CASSARGDTSAYEQYF.

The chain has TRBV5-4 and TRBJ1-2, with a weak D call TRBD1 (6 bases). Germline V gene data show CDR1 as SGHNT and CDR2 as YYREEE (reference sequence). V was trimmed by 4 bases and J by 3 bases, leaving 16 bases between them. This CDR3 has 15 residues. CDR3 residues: CASSDSGGADYGYTF. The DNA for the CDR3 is TGTGCCAGCAGCGATTCGGGGGGCGCGGACTATGGCTACACCTTC.

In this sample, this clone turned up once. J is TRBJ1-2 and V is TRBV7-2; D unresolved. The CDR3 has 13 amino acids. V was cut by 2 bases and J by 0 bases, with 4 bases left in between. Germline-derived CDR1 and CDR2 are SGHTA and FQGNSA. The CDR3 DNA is TGTGCCAGCAGCTTAATGGCTAACTATGGCTACACCTTC. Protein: CASSLMANYGYTF.

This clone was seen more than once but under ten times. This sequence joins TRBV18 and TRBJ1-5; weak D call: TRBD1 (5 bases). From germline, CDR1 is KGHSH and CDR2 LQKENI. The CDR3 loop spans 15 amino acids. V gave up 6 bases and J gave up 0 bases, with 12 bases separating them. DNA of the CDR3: TGTGCCAGCTCCGGACAACCGTATAGCAATCAGCCCCAGCATTTT. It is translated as CASSGQPYSNQPQHF.

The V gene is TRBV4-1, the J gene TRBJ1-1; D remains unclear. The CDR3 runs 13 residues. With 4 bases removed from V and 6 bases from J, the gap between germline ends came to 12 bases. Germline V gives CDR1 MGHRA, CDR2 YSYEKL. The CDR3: CASSPYRRSEAFF. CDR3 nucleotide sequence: TGCGCCAGCAGCCCCTACCGACGATCTGAAGCTTTCTTT.

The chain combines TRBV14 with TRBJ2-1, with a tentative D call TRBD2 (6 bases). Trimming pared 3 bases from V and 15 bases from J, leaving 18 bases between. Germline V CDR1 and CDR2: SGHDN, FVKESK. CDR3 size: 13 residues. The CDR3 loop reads CASSQYGTDSRFF. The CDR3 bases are TGTGCCAGCAGCCAGTACGGGACTGACTCACGGTTCTTC.

DNA of the CDR3: TGTGCCAGTAGTACAGACAGCCCCAGGCAGCCCCAGCATTTT. It encodes CASSTDSPRQPQHF. This chain connects TRBV19 to TRBJ1-5; D perhaps matches TRBD1 (5 bases). Germline values: CDR1 LNHDA, CDR2 SQIVND (reference sequence). The CDR3 consists of 14 residues. V dropped 4 bases and J dropped 7 bases, with 14 bases sitting between them. The whole variable domain, remainder taken from reference TRBV19 and TRBJ1-5, is DGGITQSPKYLFRKEGQNVTLSCEQNLNHDAMYWYRQDPGQGLRLIYYSQIVNDFQKGDIAEGYSVSREKKESFPLTVTSAQKNPTAFYLCASSTDSPRQPQHFGDGTRLSIL.

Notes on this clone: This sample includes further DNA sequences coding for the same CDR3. The CDR3 here is CASSPPGTGRETQYF. The CDR3 DNA sequence: TGTGCCAGCTCGCCTCCCGGGACAGGGAGAGAGACCCAGTACTTC. This rearrangement joins TRBV18 to TRBJ2-5, with TRBD1 identical over 9 bases. V shed 6 bases and J 4 bases; nucleotides not matched to a gene: 9. Looked up from germline, CDR1 is KGHSH and CDR2 is LQKENI. CDR3 length: 15 amino acids.

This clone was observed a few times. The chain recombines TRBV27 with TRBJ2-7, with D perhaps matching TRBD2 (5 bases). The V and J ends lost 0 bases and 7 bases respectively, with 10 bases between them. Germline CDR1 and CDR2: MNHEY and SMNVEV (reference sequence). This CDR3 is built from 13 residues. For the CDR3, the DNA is TGTGCCAGCAGTTTATCGTGGACGGGGGAGCAGTACTTC. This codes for CASSLSWTGEQYF.

CDR3 nucleotide sequence: TGTGCCAGCTCACCACGACAGACCGCGAACACCGGGGAGCTGTTTTTT. Translation: CASSPRQTANTGELFF. The chain couples TRBV18 to TRBJ2-2; tentatively, D is TRBD1 (5 bases). Germline CDR1 is KGHSH and CDR2 is LQKENI. V lost 1 base, J lost 0 bases, and 9 bases lay in between. The CDR3 is 16 residues long.